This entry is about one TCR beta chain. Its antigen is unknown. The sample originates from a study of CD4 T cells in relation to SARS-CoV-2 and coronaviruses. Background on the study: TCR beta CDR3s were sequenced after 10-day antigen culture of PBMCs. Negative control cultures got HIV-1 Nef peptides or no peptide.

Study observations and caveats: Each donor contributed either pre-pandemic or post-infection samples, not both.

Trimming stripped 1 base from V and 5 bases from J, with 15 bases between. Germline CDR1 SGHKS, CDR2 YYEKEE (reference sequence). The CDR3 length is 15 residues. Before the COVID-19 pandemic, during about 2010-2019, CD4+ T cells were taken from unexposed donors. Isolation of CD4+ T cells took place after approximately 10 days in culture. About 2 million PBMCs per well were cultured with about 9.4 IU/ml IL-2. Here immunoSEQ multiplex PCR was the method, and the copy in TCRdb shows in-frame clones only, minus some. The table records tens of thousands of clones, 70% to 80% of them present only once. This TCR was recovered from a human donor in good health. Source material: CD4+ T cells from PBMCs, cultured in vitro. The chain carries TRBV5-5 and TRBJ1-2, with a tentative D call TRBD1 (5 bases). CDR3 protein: CASSLQQRGGYGYTF. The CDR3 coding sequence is TGTGCCAGCAGCTTGCAACAACGTGGGGGATATGGCTACACCTTC.